This T cell receptor (beta chain) was sequenced during a study of follicular helper T cells after annual influenza vaccination. The sample's time point: 2015-2016 season, 7 days after influenza vaccination. Details on this clone: Its antigen is still unknown.

Whole-study findings and limits: Day 7 ICOS+CD38+ clones later appeared mostly in ICOS-CD38- cTfh. ICOS+CD38+ cTfh clonality change tracked circulating plasmablast frequency change. Each annual vaccination recalled recurring oligoclonal ICOS+CD38+ cTfh clonotypes.

The repertoire was sequenced with immunoSEQ multiplex PCR; TCRdb's copy has only in-frame clones and lacks some. The sample holds 8,500 to 9,000 clones; 75% to 90% are singletons and the top ten take 4.1%. V was cut by 2 bases and J by 4 bases, with 9 bases left in between. This CDR3 region has 14 residues. CDR1 and CDR2 from the germline V gene are SGHRS and YFSETQ. The source is an adult who received the influenza vaccine. This rearrangement joins TRBV5-1 to TRBJ2-2; D may be TRBD1 or TRBD2 (5 bases each). The source was CXCR5+ CD38- circulating T follicular helper cells from blood, collected 7 days after influenza vaccination. Regarding subset: circulating Tfh, non-naive CD4+CXCR5+PD-1+ (ICOS+CD38+ or ICOS-CD38-). CDR3 residues: CASSFGGSTGELFF. CDR3 nucleotides: TGCGCCAGCAGCTTTGGGGGTAGCACCGGGGAGCTGTTTTTT.